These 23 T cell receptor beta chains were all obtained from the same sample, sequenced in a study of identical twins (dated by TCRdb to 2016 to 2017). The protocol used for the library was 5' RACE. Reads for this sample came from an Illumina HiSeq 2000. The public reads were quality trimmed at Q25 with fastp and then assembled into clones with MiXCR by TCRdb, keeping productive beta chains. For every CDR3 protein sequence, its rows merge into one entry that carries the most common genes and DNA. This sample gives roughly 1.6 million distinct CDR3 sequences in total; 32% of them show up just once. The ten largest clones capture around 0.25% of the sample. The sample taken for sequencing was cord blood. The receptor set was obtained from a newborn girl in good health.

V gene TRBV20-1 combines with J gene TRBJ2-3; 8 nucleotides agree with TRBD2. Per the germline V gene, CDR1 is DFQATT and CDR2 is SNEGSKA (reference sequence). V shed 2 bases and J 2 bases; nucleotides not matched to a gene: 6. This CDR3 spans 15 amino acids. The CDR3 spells CSARSPGLVTDTQYF. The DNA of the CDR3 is TGCAGTGCTAGATCACCGGGACTAGTCACAGATACGCAGTATTTT.

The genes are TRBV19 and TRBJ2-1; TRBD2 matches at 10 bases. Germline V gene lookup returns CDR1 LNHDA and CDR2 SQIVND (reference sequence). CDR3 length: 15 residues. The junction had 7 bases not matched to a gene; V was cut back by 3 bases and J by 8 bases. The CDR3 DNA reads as TGTGCCAGTAGTATTACAAGCGGGGGGGCAGATGAGCAGTTCTTC. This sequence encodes CASSITSGGADEQFF.

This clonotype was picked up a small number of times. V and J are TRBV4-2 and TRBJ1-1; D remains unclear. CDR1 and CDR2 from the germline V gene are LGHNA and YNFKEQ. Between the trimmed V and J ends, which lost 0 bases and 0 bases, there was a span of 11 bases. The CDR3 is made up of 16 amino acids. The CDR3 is CASSQEGRSMNTEAFF. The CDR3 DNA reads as TGTGCCAGCAGCCAAGAGGGCAGATCTATGAACACTGAAGCTTTCTTT.

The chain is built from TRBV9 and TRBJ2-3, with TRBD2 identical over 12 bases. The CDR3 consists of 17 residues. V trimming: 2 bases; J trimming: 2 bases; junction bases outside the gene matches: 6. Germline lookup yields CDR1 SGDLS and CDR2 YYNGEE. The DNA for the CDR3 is TGTGCCAGCAGCGTGACTAGCGGGGGTTATTCCACAGATACGCAGTATTTT. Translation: CASSVTSGGYSTDTQYF. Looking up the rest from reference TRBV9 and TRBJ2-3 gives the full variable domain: DSGVTQTPKHLITATGQRVTLRCSPRSGDLSVYWYQQSLDQGLQFLIQYYNGEERAKGNILERFSAQQFPDLHSELNLSSLELGDSALYFCASSVTSGGYSTDTQYFGPGTRLTVL.

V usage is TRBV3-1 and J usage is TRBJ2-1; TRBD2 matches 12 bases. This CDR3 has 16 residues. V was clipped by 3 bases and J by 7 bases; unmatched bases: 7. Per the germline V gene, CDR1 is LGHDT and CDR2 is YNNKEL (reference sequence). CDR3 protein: CASSQTSGGIRNEQFF. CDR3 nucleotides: TGTGCCAGCAGCCAGACTAGCGGGGGTATAAGGAATGAGCAGTTCTTC.

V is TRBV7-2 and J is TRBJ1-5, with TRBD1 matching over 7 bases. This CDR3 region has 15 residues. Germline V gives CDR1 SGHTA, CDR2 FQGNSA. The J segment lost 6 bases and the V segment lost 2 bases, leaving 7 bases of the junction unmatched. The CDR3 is CASSLNPGQIQPQHF. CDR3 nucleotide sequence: TGTGCCAGCAGCTTAAACCCGGGACAGATTCAGCCCCAGCATTTT.

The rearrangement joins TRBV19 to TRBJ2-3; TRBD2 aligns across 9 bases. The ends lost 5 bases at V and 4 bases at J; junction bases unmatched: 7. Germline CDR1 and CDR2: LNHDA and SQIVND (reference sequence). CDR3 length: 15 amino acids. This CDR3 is CASSPPGLAADTQYF. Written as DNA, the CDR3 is TGTGCCAGTAGTCCCCCGGGACTAGCAGCAGATACGCAGTATTTT.

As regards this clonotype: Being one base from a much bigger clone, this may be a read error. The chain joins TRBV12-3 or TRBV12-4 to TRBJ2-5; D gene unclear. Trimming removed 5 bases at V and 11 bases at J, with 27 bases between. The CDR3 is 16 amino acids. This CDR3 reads CASSPRPSDPYNEQYF. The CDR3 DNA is TGTGCCAGCAGTCCAAGACCCTCCGATCCTTACAATGAGCAGTACTTC.

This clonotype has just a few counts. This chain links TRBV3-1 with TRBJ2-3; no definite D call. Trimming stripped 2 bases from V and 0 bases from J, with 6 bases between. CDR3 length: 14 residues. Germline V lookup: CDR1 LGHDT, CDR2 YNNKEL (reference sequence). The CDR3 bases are TGTGCCAGCAGCCAACTAACTAGCACAGATACGCAGTATTTT. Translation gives CASSQLTSTDTQYF.

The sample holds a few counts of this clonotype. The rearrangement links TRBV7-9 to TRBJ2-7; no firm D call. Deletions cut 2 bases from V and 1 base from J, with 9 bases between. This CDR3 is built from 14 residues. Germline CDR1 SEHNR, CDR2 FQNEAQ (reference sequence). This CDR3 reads CASSLRIGSYEQYF. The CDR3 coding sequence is TGTGCCAGCAGCTTACGCATAGGGTCCTACGAGCAGTACTTC.

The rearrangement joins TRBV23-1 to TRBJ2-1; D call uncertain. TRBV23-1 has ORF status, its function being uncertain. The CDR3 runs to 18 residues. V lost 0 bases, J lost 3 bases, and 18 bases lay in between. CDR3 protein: CASSQSKPALSLYNEQFF. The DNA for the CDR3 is TGCGCCAGCAGTCAATCTAAGCCAGCCCTCTCACTCTACAATGAGCAGTTCTTC.

This chain's CDR3 is CASSPSGQLNSPLHF. DNA of the CDR3: TGTGCCAGCAGTCCTTCTGGACAGCTTAATTCACCCCTCCACTTT. The chain joins TRBV12-3 or TRBV12-4 to TRBJ1-6; maybe TRBD1 (6 bases). This CDR3 spans 15 amino acids. V lost 5 bases and J lost 6, with 14 bases in between.

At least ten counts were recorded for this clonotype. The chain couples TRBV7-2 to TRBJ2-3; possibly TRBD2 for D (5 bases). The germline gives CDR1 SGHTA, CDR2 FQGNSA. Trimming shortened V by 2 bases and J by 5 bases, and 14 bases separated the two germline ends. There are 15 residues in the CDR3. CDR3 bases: TGTGCCAGCAGCTTACGGGGTTCCCCCCAAGATACGCAGTATTTT. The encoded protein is CASSLRGSPQDTQYF.

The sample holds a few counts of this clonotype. CDR3 residues: CASSFPGQGLNTEAFF. The DNA of the CDR3 is TGTGCCAGCAGCTTTCCCGGACAGGGGTTAAACACTGAAGCTTTCTTT. This chain links TRBV7-2 with TRBJ1-1; 9 positions agree with TRBD1. This CDR3 has 16 residues. Germline loops: CDR1 SGHTA, CDR2 FQGNSA. Trimming took 3 bases from V and 2 from J; bases not matched to a gene: 7.

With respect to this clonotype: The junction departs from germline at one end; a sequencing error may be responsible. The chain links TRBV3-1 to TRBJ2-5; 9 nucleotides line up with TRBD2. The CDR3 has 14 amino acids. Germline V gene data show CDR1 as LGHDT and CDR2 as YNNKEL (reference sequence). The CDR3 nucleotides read TGTGCCAGCATCCAAGGACTAGCGCAAGAGACCCAGTACTTC. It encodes CASIQGLAQETQYF.

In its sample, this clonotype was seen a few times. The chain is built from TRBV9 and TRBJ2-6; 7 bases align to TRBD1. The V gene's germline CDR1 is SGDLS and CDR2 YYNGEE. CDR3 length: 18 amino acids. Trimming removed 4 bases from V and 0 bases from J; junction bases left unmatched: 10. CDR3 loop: CASSPRTGASSGANVLTF. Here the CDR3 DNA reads TGTGCCAGCAGCCCCCGGACAGGTGCGAGCTCTGGGGCCAACGTCCTGACTTTC.

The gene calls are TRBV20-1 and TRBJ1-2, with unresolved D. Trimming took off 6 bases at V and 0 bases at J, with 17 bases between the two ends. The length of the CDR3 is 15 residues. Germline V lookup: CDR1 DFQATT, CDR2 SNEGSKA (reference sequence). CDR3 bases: TGCAGTGCAGCCCCTCTCAGGTGGCCTAACTATGGCTACACCTTC. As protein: CSAAPLRWPNYGYTF.

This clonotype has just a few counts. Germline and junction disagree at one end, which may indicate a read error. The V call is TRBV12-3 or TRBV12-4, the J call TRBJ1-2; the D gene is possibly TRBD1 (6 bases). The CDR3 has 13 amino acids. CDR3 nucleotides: TGTGCCAGCAGTACCCGACAGGTCTATGGCCACACCTTC. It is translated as CASSTRQVYGHTF.

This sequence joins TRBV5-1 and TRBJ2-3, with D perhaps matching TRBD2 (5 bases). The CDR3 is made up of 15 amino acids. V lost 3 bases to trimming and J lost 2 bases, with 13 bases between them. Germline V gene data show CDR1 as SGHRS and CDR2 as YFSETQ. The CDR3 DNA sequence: TGCGCCAGCAGCTCGGGGTCCCACCCCACAGATACGCAGTATTTT. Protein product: CASSSGSHPTDTQYF.

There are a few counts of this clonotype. The CDR3 sequence is CASSHPGATFTEAFF. The DNA for the CDR3 is TGTGCCAGCAGTCATCCAGGGGCCACTTTCACTGAAGCTTTCTTT. The rearrangement uses TRBV7-9 and TRBJ1-1; TRBD1 might be the D (6 bases). The CDR3 is made up of 15 amino acids. Germline values: CDR1 SEHNR, CDR2 FQNEAQ (reference sequence). Trimming took off 6 bases at V and 4 bases at J, with 18 bases between the two ends.

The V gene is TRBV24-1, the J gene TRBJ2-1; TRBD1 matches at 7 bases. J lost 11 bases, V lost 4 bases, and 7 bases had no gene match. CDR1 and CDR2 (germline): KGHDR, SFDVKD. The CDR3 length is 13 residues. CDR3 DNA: TGTGCCACCAGTGACTGGAGACAGGGTAAGCAGTTCTTC. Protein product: CATSDWRQGKQFF.

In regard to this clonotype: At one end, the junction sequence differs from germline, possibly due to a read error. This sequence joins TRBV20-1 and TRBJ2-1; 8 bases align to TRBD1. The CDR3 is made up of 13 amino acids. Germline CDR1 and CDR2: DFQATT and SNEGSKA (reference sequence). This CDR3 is CSASRTGNNGQFF. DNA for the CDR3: TGCAGTGCTAGCCGGACAGGGAACAATGGGCAGTTCTTC.

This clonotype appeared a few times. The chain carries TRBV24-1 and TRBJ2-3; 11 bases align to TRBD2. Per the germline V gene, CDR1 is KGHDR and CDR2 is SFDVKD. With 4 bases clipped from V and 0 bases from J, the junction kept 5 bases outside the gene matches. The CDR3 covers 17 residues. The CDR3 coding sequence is TGTGCCACCAGTGACCAAAGACTAGCGGGAAGCACAGATACGCAGTATTTT. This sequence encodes CATSDQRLAGSTDTQYF.